Listed below are T cell receptor beta chains from one sample, sequenced in a study of T cell repertoires in aging, cancer and after chemotherapy. TCRdb passed the multiplex PCR reads through MiXCR, listing each CDR3 protein once. The sample has approximately 3,000 distinct CDR3 sequences; approximately 30% are singletons. The source material was blood. The source is a human donor in good health. CDR3s include the opening cysteine and the closing phenylalanine or tryptophan. The D gene is left open where the match is weak.

V	length	D	J	CDR3
TRBV29-1	13	-	TRBJ1-1	CSVTSGAHTEAFF
TRBV27	13	-	TRBJ1-2	CASSYGLRYGYTF
TRBV11-3	16	TRBD2	TRBJ2-3	CASSFRLAGSTDTQYF
TRBV6-5	16	-	TRBJ2-2	CASSYYPPPSRGELFF
TRBV5-1	15	-	TRBJ1-2	CASSTISDSYYGYTF
TRBV19	15	TRBD2	TRBJ2-1	CASSIVPSGSIEQFF
TRBV28	16	TRBD2	TRBJ2-1	CASSLGVAGGPNEQFF
TRBV20-1	14	TRBD2	TRBJ2-5	CSALFPGLRETQYF
TRBV6-5	15	-	TRBJ1-2	CASSYGAKANYGYTF
TRBV6-6	17	TRBD1	TRBJ2-4	CASSYRQGAPVKNIQYF
TRBV5-4	14	-	TRBJ1-2	CASSWGDSSYGYTF
TRBV7-9	15	-	TRBJ1-5	CASSLDGGGNQPQHF
TRBV11-3	15	-	TRBJ1-1	CASSSGGGVGLEAFF
TRBV19	15	-	TRBJ1-1	CASSAQTALNTEAFF
TRBV5-6	16	TRBD2	TRBJ2-7	CASTPGTSGSFYEQYF
TRBV6-4	13	-	TRBJ1-1	CASSDRDNTEAFF
TRBV14	14	-	TRBJ2-7	CASSPRPGTYEQYF
TRBV20-1	14	TRBD1	TRBJ1-4	CSAREGTGGEKLFF
TRBV14	16	TRBD2	TRBJ2-7	CASSRRISGRADEQYF
TRBV24-1	15	-	TRBJ2-5	CATSDNIASKETQYF
TRBV7-2	14	-	TRBJ1-1	CATAENGGNTEAFF
TRBV5-1	18	-	TRBJ2-2	CASSLALSGLPNTGELFF
TRBV20-1	14	-	TRBJ2-5	CSAALLTDIETQYF
TRBV5-1	14	-	TRBJ1-1	CASSLGQSNTEAFF
TRBV18	14	-	TRBJ2-5	CASSPFPGMETQYF
TRBV18	13	-	TRBJ1-5	CASSPRGDQPQHF
TRBV6-1	15	-	TRBJ2-6	CASVTRSSGANVLTF
TRBV7-9	14	-	TRBJ2-7	CASSLAAGIGGQYF
TRBV7-6	14	-	TRBJ1-1	CASRRGEEGTEAFF
TRBV12-3/TRBV12-4	14	-	TRBJ2-2	CASSFKQGPGELFF
TRBV19	14	-	TRBJ2-2	CASIPQPSVWELFF
TRBV6-4	15	TRBD2	TRBJ2-3	CASSDRAGGTDTQYF
TRBV29-1	13	TRBD1	TRBJ2-7	CSVLRDRGGEQYF
TRBV12-3/TRBV12-4	20	-	TRBJ1-2	CASSPSNRVGLLDRDYGYTF
TRBV19	17	TRBD1	TRBJ2-2	CASSIDGQGADTGELFF
TRBV6-2/TRBV6-3	15	-	TRBJ2-7	CASSYLGEGAHEQYF
TRBV6-4	19	TRBD2	TRBJ2-1	CASSEFGLAGQNSYNEQFF
TRBV6-1	16	TRBD2	TRBJ2-1	CASSVAKRGSYNEQFF
TRBV4-1	14	-	TRBJ2-4	CASSQGPRGNIQYF
TRBV19	16	TRBD2	TRBJ2-2	CASTRTSGANTGELFF
TRBV5-6	15	-	TRBJ2-5	CASSDEAGAQETQYF
TRBV7-9	13	TRBD1	TRBJ1-2	CASSPGQNYGYTF
TRBV29-1	12	-	TRBJ1-1	CSVVHENTEAFF
TRBV5-6	14	-	TRBJ2-7	CASSRPASSYEQYF
TRBV24-1	15	-	TRBJ2-1	CATSDYDSGYNEQFF
TRBV6-5	15	TRBD2	TRBJ2-3	CASSFRLAGVDTQYF
TRBV12-3/TRBV12-4	17	TRBD1	TRBJ2-6	CASSSGTGLRGANVLTF